The sequence of this T cell receptor (beta chain) was determined in a study of identical twins. To note about this clonotype: What it binds is not known.

Broader study findings: Zero-insertion analyses could be partly confounded by invariant MAIT and iNKT cells.

Using its own MiXCR run on the 5' RACE reads, TCRdb lists one record per CDR3 protein. The top ten clones hold around 1.5% of a sample with approximately 890,000 distinct CDR3 sequences, more than 9% of them seen once. Every donor was a healthy Caucasian. These records were also assigned to another study, of yellow fever vaccine responses in identical twins. That publication notes: In identical twins, vaccine T cell responses appeared partly shared and partly individual.

The sample comprised PBMCs. This TCR was recovered from a woman younger than 35 in good health.

The CDR3 loop reads CASSLAPRDRLTNTGELFF. As DNA, the CDR3 is TGTGCCAGCAGCTTGGCCCCCCGGGACAGACTAACGAACACCGGGGAGCTGTTTTTT. This chain links TRBV5-4 with TRBJ2-2; 7 bases are a match to TRBD1. The CDR3 is 19 residues long. Per the germline V gene, CDR1 is SGHNT and CDR2 is YYREEE (reference sequence). Trimming removed 0 bases from V and 0 bases from J; junction bases left unmatched: 11. The whole variable domain, filled in from reference TRBV5-4 and TRBJ2-2, reads ETGVTQSPTHLIKTRGQQVTLRCSSQSGHNTVSWYQQALGQGPQFIFQYYREEENGRGNFPPRFSGLQFPNYSSELNVNALELDDSALYLCASSLAPRDRLTNTGELFFGEGSRLTVL.